This is a list of T cell receptor beta chains from one sample in a study of sequential checkpoint blockade in melanoma. Some clones are missing from TCRdb's copy, which holds only in-frame ones; the method was immunoSEQ multiplex PCR. Counted here are some 5,400 clones, roughly 21% occurring once; the ten biggest clones make up roughly 10%. The source material was tumor tissue (inferred from file names), sampled from a patient given nivolumab and ipilimumab in sequence. Receptors were obtained from a human donor with melanoma. Both conserved end residues are part of each CDR3.

cdr3_aa	v_call	j_call
CASSIERGRNNEQFF	TRBV19	TRBJ2-1
CASRGTNSYNSPLHF	TRBV9	TRBJ1-6
CASSPSGGGTDTQYF	TRBV9	TRBJ2-3
CASSETEISYNEQFF	TRBV5-1	TRBJ2-1
CATSSGRASTDTQYF	TRBV15	TRBJ2-3
CASSREGPRVGETQYF	TRBV5-1	TRBJ2-5
CASMGRGTTEAFF	TRBV4-1	TRBJ1-1
CASSSRKDSEAFF	TRBV23-1	TRBJ1-1
CASSVATSSGNTIYF	TRBV9	TRBJ1-3
CASSYPSHGTSNQPQHF	TRBV6-8	TRBJ1-5
CAIRVTGNTEAFF	TRBV6-8	TRBJ1-1
CASSPIGDRGTNEQFF	TRBV7-6	TRBJ2-1
CASSLRTASLNSPLHF	TRBV5-1	TRBJ1-6
CASSLYRYNEQFF	TRBV28	TRBJ2-1
CASSYWAGGLFEGTGELFF	TRBV6-8	TRBJ2-2
CASSSPYTDDSGNTIYF	TRBV28	TRBJ1-3
CASSEALGGANTGELFF	TRBV2	TRBJ2-2
CASSLGQGGYEQYF	TRBV5-1	TRBJ2-7
CASSQAETADEQYF	TRBV1	TRBJ2-7
CASSNLRQGRSGNTIYF	TRBV11-3	TRBJ1-3
CASSPSTLAGATQETQYF	TRBV6-8	TRBJ2-5
CASSYSVNTEAFF	TRBV6-8	TRBJ1-1